This TCR beta chain originates from a study of T cells in Graves' hyperthyroidism and ophthalmopathy. Regarding the study as a whole: Researchers report that a 13 V-J model separated ophthalmopathy from stable hyperthyroidism.

This clonotype was seen at least ten times. Antigen unknown. Lactation, pregnancy, other autoimmune disease or uncontrolled infection excluded patients. With 5 bases removed from V and 1 base from J, the gap between germline ends came to 12 bases. The germline V gene has CDR1 SGHTA and CDR2 FQGNSA. This CDR3 contains 15 residues. Amplification of TCR beta CDR3 regions was performed using RNA transcripts as template. The HTBI primer set was used in a first-round RT-PCR of the TCR CDR3. TCRdb independently ran MiXCR on the multiplex PCR reads; one entry per CDR3 protein. The sample lists under 650,000 distinct CDR3 sequences, under 20% occurring once.

Material: blood. The rearrangement joins TRBV7-2 to TRBJ1-3, with D uncertain. This TCR was sampled from a woman in her thirties with Graves' hyperthyroidism. CDR3 residues: CASSRSPASGNTIYF. CDR3 nucleotides: TGTGCCAGCAGCAGATCCCCGGCGTCTGGAAACACCATATATTTT. The full variable domain, rest sourced from reference TRBV7-2 and TRBJ1-3, is GAGVSQSPSNKVTEKGKDVELRCDPISGHTALYWYRQSLGQGLEFLIYFQGNSAPDKSGLPSDRFSAERTGGSVSTLTIQRTQQEDSAVYLCASSRSPASGNTIYFGEGSWLTVV.